The clone carrying this T cell receptor beta chain was recorded a few times. The antigen is unknown. Germline-derived CDR1 and CDR2 are MDHEN and SYDVKM. The CDR3 runs 11 residues. The V end was cut by 8 bases, the J end by 3 bases, with 7 bases between. This entry is derived from a study of T cells in Graves' hyperthyroidism and ophthalmopathy. Overall study: Peripheral blood was taken when the disease was first diagnosed, before any treatment began.

It was RNA transcripts that yielded the amplified TCR beta CDR3 regions. HTBI primers were used for first-round RT-PCR of the TCR CDR3. TCRdb reprocessed the multiplex PCR reads with MiXCR, giving one entry per CDR3 protein. The data contain hundreds of thousands of distinct CDR3 sequences, around 14% of them singletons. Hyperthyroidism had been newly diagnosed in patients aged 18 to 65, and its duration was under 2 months. Fresh peripheral blood, 10 ml, was the source of the PBMCs. Regarding the study as a whole: Most clonotypes expanded in the thyroid (above 0.001) were also present in blood.

The specimen sequenced was blood. The chain is built from TRBV28 and TRBJ1-1; D gene uncertain. The TCR was taken from a woman aged 30 to 39 with Graves' hyperthyroidism that later progressed to Graves' ophthalmopathy. The CDR3 coding sequence is TGTGCCAGCCCTGGGGACACTGAAGCTTTCTTT. It yields the protein CASPGDTEAFF.